Presented here are 5 T cell receptor beta chains from one specimen sequenced in a study of read filtering for tumor transcriptome and immune sequencing (TCRdb year 2020). These reads were obtained on an Illumina HiSeq 4000. Starting from 400 ng RNA, TCR libraries were constructed with the Immunoverse kit using molecular barcoded adaptors that cover the alpha/delta and beta/gamma chains. Through fastp at Q25 and MiXCR, TCRdb rebuilt clones from the public reads, retaining in-frame beta chains. Each entry merges the rows of one CDR3 protein and shows their most common DNA and genes. In this sample the table shows some 41,000 distinct CDR3 sequences, about 13% of which occur a single time. The top ten clones comprise about 40% of the sample. Sequencing was done on a sample of a population of CD138-negative cells sorted from bone marrow. Per the publication, the cell subset or site label means: bone marrow mononuclear cells depleted of CD138+ plasma/myeloma cells by negative magnetic selection. The source is a donor aged 40 or older with multiple myeloma.

This clonotype was observed a handful of times. The chain carries TRBV5-4 and TRBJ2-5; no definite D call. This CDR3 comprises 12 residues. Looked up from germline, CDR1 is SGHNT and CDR2 is YYREEE (reference sequence). V was clipped by 4 bases and J by 13 bases, with 17 bases between them. This CDR3 is CASSQRTERAYF. For the CDR3, the DNA is TGTGCCAGCAGCCAGAGGACCGAAAGGGCGTACTTC.

This clonotype occurred many times. The V call is TRBV6-2 or TRBV6-3, the J call TRBJ1-1; maybe TRBD1 (6 bases). V shed 6 bases and J shed 2 bases, with 13 bases lying between them. The V gene's germline CDR1 is MNHEY and CDR2 SVGEGT. This CDR3 comprises 14 residues. This CDR3 is CASRRTAANTEAFF. The CDR3 nucleotides read TGTGCCAGCAGGAGGACAGCAGCAAACACTGAAGCTTTCTTT.

The gene calls are TRBV12-3 or TRBV12-4 and TRBJ2-5; 13 bases are shared with TRBD2. The junction had 6 bases not matched to a gene; V was cut back by 5 bases and J by 6 bases. The CDR3 extends over 15 amino acids. CDR3 coding DNA: TGTGCCAGCAGTACCGGGACTAGCGGGATAAAGACCCAGTACTTC. It is translated as CASSTGTSGIKTQYF.

V is TRBV20-1 and J is TRBJ2-3; D not certain. The CDR3 totals 11 residues. The germline gives CDR1 DFQATT, CDR2 SNEGSKA (reference sequence). V shed 6 bases and J shed 5 bases, with 9 bases lying between them. This chain's CDR3 is CSADLGDTQYF. As DNA, the CDR3 is TGCAGTGCGGACCTAGGAGATACGCAGTATTTT.

V is TRBV28 and J is TRBJ2-3, with D possibly matching TRBD2 (6 bases). The CDR3 covers 17 residues. Germline CDR1 is MDHEN and CDR2 is SYDVKM. V gave up 2 bases and J gave up 0 bases, with 15 bases separating them. CDR3 amino acids: CASSLKSAGTSTDTQYF. In DNA, the CDR3 is TGTGCCAGCAGTTTAAAGTCGGCGGGAACTAGCACAGATACGCAGTATTTT.